Sequencing of this T cell receptor (beta chain) was carried out in a study of T cells in Graves' hyperthyroidism and ophthalmopathy. Study results and limitations: The model anticipated ophthalmopathy a median approximately six months pre-onset.

This clonotype was counted ten times or more. What it binds is not known. Researchers took RNA transcripts and amplified the TCR beta CDR3 regions from them. HTBI primers were the set used in a first-round RT-PCR of the TCR CDR3. TCRdb re-called the multiplex PCR reads through MiXCR, storing one row per CDR3 protein. The data contain nearly 600,000 distinct CDR3 sequences, more than 11% of them singletons. This CDR3 has 15 residues. Germline V gene sequence: CDR1 KGHDR, CDR2 SFDVKD. V was shortened by 5 bases and J by 4 bases, with 13 bases between the two germline ends. The study enrolled patients aged 18 to 65 with newly diagnosed hyperthyroidism of under 2 months' duration. Uncontrolled infection, other autoimmune disease, pregnancy or lactation disqualified patients from enrolment. Source material for PBMCs was about 10 ml fresh peripheral blood.

This chain links TRBV24-1 with TRBJ1-4; tentative D call: TRBD1 (5 bases). The receptor comes from a woman in her thirties with Graves' hyperthyroidism that later progressed to Graves' ophthalmopathy. Material: blood. As DNA, the CDR3 is TGTGCCACCAGTGGACATCAGGGAGGTAATGAAAAACTGTTTTTT. This codes for CATSGHQGGNEKLFF.